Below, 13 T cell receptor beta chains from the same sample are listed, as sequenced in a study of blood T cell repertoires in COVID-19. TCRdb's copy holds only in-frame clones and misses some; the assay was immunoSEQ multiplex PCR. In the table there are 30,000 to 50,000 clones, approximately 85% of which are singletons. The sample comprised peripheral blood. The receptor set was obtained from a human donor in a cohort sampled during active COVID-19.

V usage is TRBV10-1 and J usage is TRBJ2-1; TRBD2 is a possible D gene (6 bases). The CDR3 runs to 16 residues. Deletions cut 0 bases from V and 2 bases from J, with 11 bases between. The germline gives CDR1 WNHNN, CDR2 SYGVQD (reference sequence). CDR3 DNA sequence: TGCGCCAGCAGTGAGTCGAGACTAGTAGCCTACAATGAGCAGTTCTTC. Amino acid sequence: CASSESRLVAYNEQFF.

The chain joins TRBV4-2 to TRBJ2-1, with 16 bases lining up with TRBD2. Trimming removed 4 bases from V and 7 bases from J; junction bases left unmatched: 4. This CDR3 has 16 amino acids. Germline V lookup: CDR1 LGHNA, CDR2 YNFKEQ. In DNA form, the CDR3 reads TGTGCCAGCAGCCTCGGGACTAGCGGGAGGGAGAATGAGCAGTTCTTC. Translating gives CASSLGTSGRENEQFF.

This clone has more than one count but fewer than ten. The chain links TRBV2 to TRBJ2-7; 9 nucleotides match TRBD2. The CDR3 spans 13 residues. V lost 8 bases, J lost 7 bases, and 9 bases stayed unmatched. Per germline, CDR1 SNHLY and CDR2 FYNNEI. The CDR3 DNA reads TGTGCCAGCTCCTTAGCGGGAGCGGGGGAGCAGTACTTC. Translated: CASSLAGAGEQYF.

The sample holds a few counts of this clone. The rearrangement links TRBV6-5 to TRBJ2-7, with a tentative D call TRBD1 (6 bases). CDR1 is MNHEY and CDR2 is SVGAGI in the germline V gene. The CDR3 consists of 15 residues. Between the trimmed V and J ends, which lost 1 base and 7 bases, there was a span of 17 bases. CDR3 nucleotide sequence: TGTGCCAGCAGTTACTGGGCAGGGGCGAGTAAAGAGCAGTACTTC. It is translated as CASSYWAGASKEQYF.

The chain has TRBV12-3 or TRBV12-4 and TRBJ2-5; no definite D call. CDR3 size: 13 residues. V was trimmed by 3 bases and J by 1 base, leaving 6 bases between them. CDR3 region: CASSLAIQETQYF. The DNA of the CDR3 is TGTGCCAGCAGTTTGGCAATCCAAGAGACCCAGTACTTC.

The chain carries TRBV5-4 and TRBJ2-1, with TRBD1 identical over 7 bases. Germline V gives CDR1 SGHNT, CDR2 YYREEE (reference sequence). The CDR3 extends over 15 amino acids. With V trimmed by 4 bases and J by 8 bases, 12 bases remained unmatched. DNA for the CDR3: TGTGCCAGCAGCCGGACAGGATCGGCCCTGGATGAGCAGTTCTTC. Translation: CASSRTGSALDEQFF.

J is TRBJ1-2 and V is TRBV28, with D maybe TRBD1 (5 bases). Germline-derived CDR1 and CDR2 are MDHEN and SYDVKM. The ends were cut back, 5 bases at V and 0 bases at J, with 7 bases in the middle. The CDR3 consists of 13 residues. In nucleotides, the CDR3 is TGTGCCAGCAGTGACAGCTCTAACTATGGCTACACCTTC. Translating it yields CASSDSSNYGYTF.

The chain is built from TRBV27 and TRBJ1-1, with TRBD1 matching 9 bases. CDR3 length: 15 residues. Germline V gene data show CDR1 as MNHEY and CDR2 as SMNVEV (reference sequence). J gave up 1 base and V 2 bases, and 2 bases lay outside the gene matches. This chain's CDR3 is CASSLRDRANTEAFF. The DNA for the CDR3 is TGTGCCAGCAGTTTAAGGGACAGGGCGAACACTGAAGCTTTCTTT.

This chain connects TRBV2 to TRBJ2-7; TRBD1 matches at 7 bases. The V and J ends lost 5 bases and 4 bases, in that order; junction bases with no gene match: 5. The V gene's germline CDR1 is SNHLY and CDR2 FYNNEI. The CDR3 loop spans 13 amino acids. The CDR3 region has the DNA TGTGCCAGCAGTTTTAACAGGGGTTACGAGCAGTACTTC. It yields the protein CASSFNRGYEQYF.

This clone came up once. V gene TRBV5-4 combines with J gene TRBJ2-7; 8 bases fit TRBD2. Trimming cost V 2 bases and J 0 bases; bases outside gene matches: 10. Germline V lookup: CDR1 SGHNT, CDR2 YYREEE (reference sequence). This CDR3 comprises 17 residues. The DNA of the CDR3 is TGTGCCAGCAGCTTTAGTCTAGCGGGCCGCCTCTCCTACGAGCAGTACTTC. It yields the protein CASSFSLAGRLSYEQYF.

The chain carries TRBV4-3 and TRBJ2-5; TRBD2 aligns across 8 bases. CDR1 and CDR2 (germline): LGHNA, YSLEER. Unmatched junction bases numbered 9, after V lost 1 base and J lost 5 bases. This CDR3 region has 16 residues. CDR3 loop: CASSQGRAGGAETQYF. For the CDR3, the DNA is TGCGCCAGCAGCCAAGGGCGGGCGGGGGGCGCTGAGACCCAGTACTTC.

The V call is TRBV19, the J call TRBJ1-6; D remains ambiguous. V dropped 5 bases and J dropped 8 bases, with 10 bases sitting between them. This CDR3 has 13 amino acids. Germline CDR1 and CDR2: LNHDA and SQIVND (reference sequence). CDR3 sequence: CASSSTRDSPLHF. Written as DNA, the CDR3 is TGTGCCAGTAGTTCCACGAGAGATTCACCCCTCCACTTT.

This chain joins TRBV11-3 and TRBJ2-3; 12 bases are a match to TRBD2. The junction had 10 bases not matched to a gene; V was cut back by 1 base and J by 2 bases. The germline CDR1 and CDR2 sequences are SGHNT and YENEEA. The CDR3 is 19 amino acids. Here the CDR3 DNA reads TGTGCCAGCAGCTTAGGACTAGCGGGAGTTGATCTATTCACAGATACGCAGTATTTT. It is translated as CASSLGLAGVDLFTDTQYF.